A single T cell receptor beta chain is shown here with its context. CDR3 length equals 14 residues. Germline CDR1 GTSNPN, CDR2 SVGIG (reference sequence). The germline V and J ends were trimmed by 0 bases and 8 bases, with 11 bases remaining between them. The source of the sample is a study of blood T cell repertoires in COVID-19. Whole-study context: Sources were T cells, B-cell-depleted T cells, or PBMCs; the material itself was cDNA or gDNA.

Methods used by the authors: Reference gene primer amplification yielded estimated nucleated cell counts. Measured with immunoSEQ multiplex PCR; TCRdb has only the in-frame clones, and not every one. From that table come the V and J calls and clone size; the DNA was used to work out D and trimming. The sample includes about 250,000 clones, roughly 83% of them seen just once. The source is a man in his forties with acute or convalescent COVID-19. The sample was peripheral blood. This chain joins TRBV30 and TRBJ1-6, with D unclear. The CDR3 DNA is TGTGCCTGGAGTGTTAAACCCTCGGATTCACCCCTCCACTTT. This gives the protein CAWSVKPSDSPLHF. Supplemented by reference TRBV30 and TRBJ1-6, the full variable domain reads SQTIHQWPATLVQPVGSPLSLECTVEGTSNPNLYWYRQAAGRGLQLLFYSVGIGQISSEVPQNLSASRPQDRQFILSSKKLLLSDSGFYLCAWSVKPSDSPLHFGNGTRLTVT.